This is a list of T cell receptor beta chains from one sample in a study of cytomegalovirus exposure and HLA in healthy donors. Clones were read by immunoSEQ multiplex PCR, and TCRdb kept only the in-frame ones, dropping some. This table holds about 120,000 clones, around four fifths found once. Sequenced material: PBMCs. These receptors were collected from a young man in good health and CMV-seropositive. CDR3s include the opening cysteine and the closing phenylalanine or tryptophan. A D gene is named only where the DNA matches it firmly. Rows give clone size only sometimes, using once, few, many, or a class for an expanded clone.

V gene,clone size,D gene,J gene,CDR3 DNA,CDR3 protein
TRBV30,few,.,TRBJ2-2,TGTGCCTGGAGGTTCGGGGGCGGGGAGCTGTTTTTT,CAWRFGGGELFF
TRBV19,.,TRBD1,TRBJ2-6,TGTGCCAGTAGTATAGATCAGCAGGGGGCGAACGTCCTGACTTTC,CASSIDQQGANVLTF
TRBV28,.,.,TRBJ1-5,TGTGCCAGCCAACGGGGATTTAGGGTGCCCCAGCATTTT,CASQRGFRVPQHF
TRBV5-1,.,TRBD1,TRBJ2-5,TGCGCCAGCAGCGATCCGACAGGGTACCAAGAGACCCAGTACTTC,CASSDPTGYQETQYF
TRBV9,.,TRBD2,TRBJ2-1,TGTGCCAGCAGCGTAGGGGCAATAGCGGGGGGGCAAAATGAGCAGTTCTTC,CASSVGAIAGGQNEQFF
TRBV11-3,once,TRBD1,TRBJ2-5,TGTGCCAGCAGCTCCGGACAGGGGGCCGGAGAGACCCAGTACTTC,CASSSGQGAGETQYF
TRBV5-5,once,.,TRBJ1-5,TGTGCCAGCAGCTTGGAGGCGGGGATGTATCAGCCCCAGCATTTT,CASSLEAGMYQPQHF
TRBV11-2,.,.,TRBJ2-7,TGTGCCAGCAGCCTGACTCGTTACGAGCAGTACTTC,CASSLTRYEQYF
TRBV10-1,few,TRBD1,TRBJ2-3,TGCGCCAGCAGTGAAGGGACAGGGGTGATCGATACGCAGTATTTT,CASSEGTGVIDTQYF
TRBV4-2,medium-sized,TRBD2,TRBJ2-7,TGTGCCAGCAGCCAAACTAGCGGGGGGGCCTACGAGCAGTACTTC,CASSQTSGGAYEQYF
TRBV27,.,TRBD1,TRBJ1-2,TGTGCCAGCAGAGGAACAGGGGTTCGGTATGGCTACACCTTC,CASRGTGVRYGYTF
TRBV28,.,TRBD2,TRBJ2-7,TGTGCCAGCAGCCTGAGCGGGAGACAAGCCTACGAGCAGTACTTC,CASSLSGRQAYEQYF
TRBV7-6,few,.,TRBJ2-3,TGTGCCAGCAGCTTAGACAGAGGGACAGATACGCAGTATTTT,CASSLDRGTDTQYF
TRBV27,.,.,TRBJ1-4,TGTGCCAGCAGCCTGGACAAAGCCACTAATGAAAAACTGTTTTTT,CASSLDKATNEKLFF
TRBV6-5,.,TRBD1,TRBJ1-1,TGTGCCAGCAGTTACCTCTACCGGGACAGAGAAGCTTTCTTT,CASSYLYRDREAFF
TRBV10-3,.,TRBD2,TRBJ2-3,TGTGCCATCACCCCCCTAGCGGGGGGCACAGATACGCAGTATTTT,CAITPLAGGTDTQYF
TRBV7-2,.,.,TRBJ2-5,TGTGCCAGCAGCTTAGCGATGGGGGCCCAAAAAGAGACCCAGTACTTC,CASSLAMGAQKETQYF
TRBV28,.,.,TRBJ1-1,TGTGCCAGCAGTTTTGAGGGAACTGAAGCTTTCTTT,CASSFEGTEAFF
TRBV30,.,.,TRBJ1-1,TGTGCCTGGAGTGCGATCGACACCTACACTGAAGCTTTCTTT,CAWSAIDTYTEAFF
TRBV2,.,.,TRBJ2-3,TGTGCCAGCACCTATGCCTTCGATACGCAGTATTTT,CASTYAFDTQYF
TRBV27,.,TRBD1,TRBJ2-7,TGTGCCAGCAGTTCCGGGACAGGGGGATACGAGCAGTACTTC,CASSSGTGGYEQYF
TRBV30,.,TRBD1,TRBJ2-7,TGTGCCTGGAGTGTGGGAACAGGGGGCTACGAGCAGTACTTC,CAWSVGTGGYEQYF
TRBV5-6,.,.,TRBJ1-1,TGTGCCAGCAGCTGGCTCCAGGGCAAAATGAACACTGAAGCTTTCTTT,CASSWLQGKMNTEAFF
TRBV18,.,TRBD1,TRBJ1-5,TGTGCCAGCTCAAGGGACAGCCCTGGGAGCAATCAGCCCCAGCATTTT,CASSRDSPGSNQPQHF
TRBV7-9,.,TRBD2,TRBJ2-1,TGTGCCAGCAGCTTGCCTAGCGGGGGCACAAATGAGCAGTTCTTC,CASSLPSGGTNEQFF
TRBV13,.,TRBD1,TRBJ2-7,TGTGCCAGCAGCGCCCGGGACAGGGGAGGGTACGAGCAGTACTTC,CASSARDRGGYEQYF
TRBV5-5,once,TRBD1,TRBJ1-2,TGTGCCAGCAACCCACAGGGGATCTATGGCTACACCTTC,CASNPQGIYGYTF
TRBV30,.,.,TRBJ1-2,TGTGCCTGGAGTATGGGCTCCAACTATGGCTACACCTTC,CAWSMGSNYGYTF
TRBV6-4,.,TRBD1,TRBJ2-1,TGTGCCAGCAGTGCGGGACAGAACAATGAGCAGTTCTTC,CASSAGQNNEQFF
TRBV29-1,.,.,TRBJ1-2,TGCAGCGTTGAAGTCACCCGAGAGGGCTACACCTTC,CSVEVTREGYTF
TRBV19,.,TRBD1,TRBJ2-1,TGTGCCAGTAGTATTGGGACAGGGGGCTCCTACAATGAGCAGTTCTTC,CASSIGTGGSYNEQFF
TRBV4-1,.,.,TRBJ2-7,TGCGCCAGCAGCCAAGATTGGGCTTACGAGCAGTACTTC,CASSQDWAYEQYF
TRBV10-2,.,.,TRBJ2-1,TGCGCCAGCAGCCTTCTAGGGGGTTCCTCCTACAATGAGCAGTTCTTC,CASSLLGGSSYNEQFF
TRBV28,.,TRBD2,TRBJ2-1,TGTGCCAGCAGTTCAAGCGGGGCGTCCTACAATGAGCAGTTCTTC,CASSSSGASYNEQFF
TRBV27,few,.,TRBJ1-1,TGTGCCAGCAGTTTATTGGGGGAGGTGGGTTTCGGAGCTTTCTTT,CASSLLGEVGFGAFF
TRBV15,.,.,TRBJ1-3,TGTGCCACCTCTAGAGACCCCGGGGTAGGAAACACCATATATTTT,CATSRDPGVGNTIYF